The clone carrying this T cell receptor (beta chain) was seen only a few times. Its antigen remains unknown. Data came from immunoSEQ multiplex PCR; TCRdb stores just in-frame clones and leaves some out. The sample carries about 54,000 clones, around 80% recorded once. J gave up 5 bases and V 7 bases, and 11 bases lay outside the gene matches. CDR1 WSHSY and CDR2 SAAADI come from the germline V gene. This CDR3 has 16 amino acids. This specimen belongs to a study of vaccination effects on CD4 cells after COVID-19. Overall study results and limits: After vaccination, at late timepoints, clones induced by infection and by vaccine contracted markedly. Healthy vaccinees' vaccine-induced clones included only 1 of 255 cross-reacting with common cold coronaviruses.

Before sequencing took place, the ViraFEST assay used viral peptide pools to expand antigen-specific CD4+ T cells. Subsequent to a culture period of about ten days, CD4+ T cells were isolated. Nucleocapsid antibody tests were negative, and the vaccine recipients had no prior SARS-CoV-2 infection. Wells of more than 1.5 million PBMC each were grown with about 9.8 IU/ml IL-2 and 9.5 to 10 ug/ml peptides. The sample in question was CD4+ T cells from PBMCs cultured with HCoV-229E spike peptides, obtained before COVID-19 vaccination. This chain links TRBV10-2 with TRBJ2-5; 12 nucleotides agree with TRBD1. The receptor was isolated from a human donor who received a COVID-19 vaccine. The CDR3 loop is CASNPTGQGARETQYF. The CDR3 region has the DNA TGCGCCAGCAACCCAACGGGACAGGGGGCCCGGGAGACCCAGTACTTC.